Shown below are 14 T cell receptor beta chains from a single sample sequenced in a study of OX40 agonist ivuxolimab in advanced cancers. Clones were read by immunoSEQ multiplex PCR, and TCRdb kept only the in-frame ones, dropping some. The sample holds 20,000 to 25,000 clones, around three quarters seen once. The sample here was CD4+ or CD8+ T cells sorted from blood, taken in a trial of the OX40 agonist ivuxolimab. Receptor source: an adult with an advanced solid tumor such as melanoma, head and neck, liver or kidney cancer.

The gene calls are TRBV19 and TRBJ2-7; TRBD1 is a possible D gene (6 bases). V lost 4 bases and J 4 bases, leaving 8 bases between the germline ends. The CDR3 length is 12 residues. The V gene's germline CDR1 is LNHDA and CDR2 SQIVND (reference sequence). Written as DNA, the CDR3 is TGTGCCAGTAGTAACAGGGCATACGAGCAGTACTTC. This translates into CASSNRAYEQYF.

V and J are TRBV5-6 and TRBJ1-2; tentative D call: TRBD1 (6 bases). CDR3 length: 15 residues. Germline V gene sequence: CDR1 SGHDT, CDR2 YYEEEE. With 4 bases removed from V and 1 base from J, the gap between germline ends came to 14 bases. CDR3: CASSQQGGYNYGYTF. CDR3 bases: TGTGCCAGCAGCCAACAGGGTGGTTATAACTATGGCTACACCTTC.

V and J are TRBV6-1 and TRBJ1-1; D not resolved. Deletions cut 4 bases from V and 1 base from J, with 7 bases between. In germline, CDR1 is MNHNS, CDR2 SASEGT. CDR3 size: 13 residues. The CDR3 nucleotides read TGTGCCAGCAGTGGGAGGGCGAACACTGAAGCTTTCTTT. The encoded protein is CASSGRANTEAFF.

The chain has TRBV9 and TRBJ1-1; a possible D gene is TRBD1 (5 bases). Trimming removed 6 bases from V and 3 bases from J, with 15 bases in between. Germline CDR1 reads SGDLS; CDR2 reads YYNGEE. The CDR3 runs 14 residues. Here the CDR3 reads CASKPGRAYTEAFF. The CDR3 coding sequence is TGTGCCAGCAAGCCGGGCAGGGCCTACACTGAAGCTTTCTTT. The whole variable domain, filled in from reference TRBV9 and TRBJ1-1, reads DSGVTQTPKHLITATGQRVTLRCSPRSGDLSVYWYQQSLDQGLQFLIQYYNGEERAKGNILERFSAQQFPDLHSELNLSSLELGDSALYFCASKPGRAYTEAFFGQGTRLTVV.

The chain carries TRBV5-1 and TRBJ1-4; D gene unclear. The CDR3 is made up of 14 amino acids. Trimming shortened V by 0 bases and J by 4 bases, and 7 bases separated the two germline ends. The germline V gene encodes CDR1 SGHRS and CDR2 YFSETQ. The CDR3 DNA sequence: TGCGCCAGCAGCTTGGACAGCCTTAATGAAAAACTGTTTTTT. As protein: CASSLDSLNEKLFF.

The chain has TRBV10-3 and TRBJ1-4; no definite D call. In germline, CDR1 is ENHRY, CDR2 SYGVKD. The V end was cut by 3 bases, the J end by 4 bases, with 3 bases between. The CDR3 is made up of 12 amino acids. Written as DNA, the CDR3 is TGTGCCATCAGTGACCTTAATGAAAAACTGTTTTTT. Amino acids: CAISDLNEKLFF.

This clone was counted a single time. V gene TRBV28 combines with J gene TRBJ2-7; D possibly corresponds to TRBD2 (7 bases). V gave up 5 bases and J gave up 2 bases, with 16 bases separating them. The CDR3 is made up of 15 amino acids. CDR1 and CDR2 (germline): MDHEN, SYDVKM. This CDR3 reads CASSGVGGAPYEQYF. In DNA form, the CDR3 reads TGTGCCAGCAGTGGCGTGGGGGGGGCCCCCTACGAGCAGTACTTC.

This chain uses TRBV9 with TRBJ2-2, with 7 bases matching TRBD1. The length of the CDR3 is 15 residues. V lost 0 bases, J lost 2 bases, and 1 base stayed unmatched. Germline assignment: CDR1 SGDLS and CDR2 YYNGEE. The chain's CDR3 is CASSVGDRNTGELFF. The CDR3 DNA reads TGTGCCAGCAGCGTAGGGGACAGAAACACCGGGGAGCTGTTTTTT.

V gene TRBV5-1 combines with J gene TRBJ1-1, with D unclear. Germline CDR1 SGHRS, CDR2 YFSETQ. The CDR3 is 15 residues long. V was cut by 0 bases and J by 0 bases, with 9 bases left in between. CDR3 sequence (DNA): TGCGCCAGCAGCTTGGCCCCAGCTCTGAACACTGAAGCTTTCTTT. It is translated as CASSLAPALNTEAFF.

This chain uses TRBV6-5 with TRBJ1-2; 7 bases map to TRBD1. CDR1 is MNHEY, CDR2 SVGAGI, per germline. There are 12 residues in the CDR3. V shed 2 bases, J shed 8 bases, and the junction held 2 bases outside the gene matches. Here the CDR3 DNA reads TGTGCCAGCAGTTACGGGACAGAAGGCTACACCTTC. This codes for CASSYGTEGYTF.

The chain joins TRBV19 to TRBJ2-1, with a weak D call TRBD2 (7 bases). V gave up 1 base and J gave up 2 bases, with 9 bases separating them. CDR1 is LNHDA, CDR2 SQIVND, per germline (reference sequence). This CDR3 is 15 amino acids long. The CDR3 DNA is TGTGCCAGTAGTATAGGGGGGGGGCCCTACAATGAGCAGTTCTTC. Amino acid sequence: CASSIGGGPYNEQFF.

The chain uses TRBV27 and TRBJ1-1, with TRBD1 matching 7 bases. The J segment lost 2 bases and the V segment lost 6 bases, leaving 9 bases of the junction unmatched. CDR1 and CDR2 (germline): MNHEY, SMNVEV (reference sequence). The CDR3 has 15 amino acids. The CDR3 sequence is CASRKIGQANTEAFF. The CDR3 bases are TGTGCCAGCAGGAAAATCGGACAGGCTAACACTGAAGCTTTCTTT.

The chain is built from TRBV19 and TRBJ2-7; tentatively, D is TRBD1 (5 bases). Germline V gene sequence: CDR1 LNHDA, CDR2 SQIVND (reference sequence). The CDR3 is made up of 14 amino acids. Between the trimmed V and J ends, which lost 4 bases and 3 bases, there was a span of 13 bases. The CDR3 reads CASSSLQGGYEQYF. The CDR3 DNA is TGTGCCAGTAGTAGTTTGCAGGGCGGCTACGAGCAGTACTTC. Combining the CDR3 with reference TRBV19 and TRBJ2-7 gives the whole variable domain DGGITQSPKYLFRKEGQNVTLSCEQNLNHDAMYWYRQDPGQGLRLIYYSQIVNDFQKGDIAEGYSVSREKKESFPLTVTSAQKNPTAFYLCASSSLQGGYEQYFGPGTRLTVT.

This clone was recorded only once. V gene TRBV7-9 combines with J gene TRBJ1-2, with a tentative D call TRBD1 (6 bases). CDR1 and CDR2 from the germline V gene are SEHNR and FQNEAQ (reference sequence). The V gene lost 1 base and the J gene lost 0 bases, with 15 bases spanning the gap. This CDR3 is 17 amino acids long. DNA for the CDR3: TGTGCCAGCAGCTTAGACGGGACAAGGGTTTCTAACTATGGCTACACCTTC. It is translated as CASSLDGTRVSNYGYTF.